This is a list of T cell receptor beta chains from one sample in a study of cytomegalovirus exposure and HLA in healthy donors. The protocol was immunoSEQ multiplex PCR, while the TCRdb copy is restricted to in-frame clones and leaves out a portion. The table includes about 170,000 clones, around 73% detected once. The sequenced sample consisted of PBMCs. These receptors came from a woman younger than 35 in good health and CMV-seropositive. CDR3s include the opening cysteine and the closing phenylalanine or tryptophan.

cdr3_aa: CASSQGPGNQETQYF
j_call: TRBJ2-5
v_call: TRBV7-8

cdr3_aa: CASSQELLYGYTF
j_call: TRBJ1-2
v_call: TRBV4-3

cdr3_aa: CASSLGLAPDTQYF
j_call: TRBJ2-3
v_call: TRBV11-1

cdr3_aa: CASSSRNTGELFF
j_call: TRBJ2-2
v_call: TRBV7-2

cdr3_aa: CASSQERGSGKYF
j_call: TRBJ2-5
v_call: TRBV4-3

cdr3_aa: CAGSYSGETNPGYTF
j_call: TRBJ1-2
v_call: TRBV6-5

cdr3_aa: CASSPTQRGGGETQYF
j_call: TRBJ2-5
v_call: TRBV5-1

cdr3_aa: CASSLVSGGHNEQFF
j_call: TRBJ2-1
v_call: TRBV5-1

cdr3_aa: CASSQDRDNEQFF
j_call: TRBJ2-1
v_call: TRBV7-7

cdr3_aa: CASSYGPQRSAEAFF
j_call: TRBJ1-1
v_call: TRBV6-6

cdr3_aa: CASSWIEGSNQPQHF
j_call: TRBJ1-5
v_call: TRBV6-1

cdr3_aa: CASSLGPGGEPQYF
j_call: TRBJ2-5
v_call: TRBV5-1

cdr3_aa: CASSETGLGNSPLHF
j_call: TRBJ1-6
v_call: TRBV9

cdr3_aa: CASSYSQAAQETQYF
j_call: TRBJ2-5
v_call: TRBV6-5

cdr3_aa: CASSPPPGQRTDTQYF
j_call: TRBJ2-3
v_call: TRBV28

cdr3_aa: CASSLAGDRDSPLHF
j_call: TRBJ1-6
v_call: TRBV5-5

cdr3_aa: CAWSVRGRSPGTDTQYF
j_call: TRBJ2-3
v_call: TRBV30

cdr3_aa: CASSPGENTEAFF
j_call: TRBJ1-1
v_call: TRBV5-1

cdr3_aa: CASSAPAGTGPYEQYF
j_call: .
v_call: TRBV9

cdr3_aa: CASRGLQGRHSPLHF
j_call: TRBJ1-6
v_call: TRBV2

cdr3_aa: CASSLGRESKNIQYF
j_call: TRBJ2-4
v_call: TRBV6-6

cdr3_aa: CASSSGGNTEAFF
j_call: TRBJ1-1
v_call: TRBV27

cdr3_aa: CASSLGPGGNGNSPLHF
j_call: TRBJ1-6
v_call: TRBV13

cdr3_aa: CASSLGSGGAFQETQYF
j_call: TRBJ2-5
v_call: TRBV4-1

cdr3_aa: CATSRERTGGVTEAFF
j_call: TRBJ1-1
v_call: TRBV15

cdr3_aa: CASSPLSGNTIYF
j_call: TRBJ1-3
v_call: TRBV7-9

cdr3_aa: CASSLNRPYNSPLHF
j_call: TRBJ1-6
v_call: TRBV5-1

cdr3_aa: CASSQQGMLAFF
j_call: TRBJ1-1
v_call: TRBV14

cdr3_aa: CASSYPGVRTGELFF
j_call: TRBJ2-2
v_call: TRBV19

cdr3_aa: CASSNSEGAGHQPQHF
j_call: TRBJ1-5
v_call: TRBV5-1

cdr3_aa: CAWRRDSHIYNSPLHF
j_call: TRBJ1-6
v_call: TRBV30

cdr3_aa: CASGFAYYGYTF
j_call: TRBJ1-2
v_call: TRBV12-5

cdr3_aa: CASSLRGSYGYTF
j_call: TRBJ1-2
v_call: TRBV27

cdr3_aa: CASSTTGAADTQYF
j_call: TRBJ2-3
v_call: TRBV7-9

cdr3_aa: CASSYRLDSFNEKLFF
j_call: TRBJ1-4
v_call: TRBV6-5

cdr3_aa: CASSFRQNSPLHF
j_call: TRBJ1-6
v_call: TRBV5-1

cdr3_aa: CASRIAGGRTDTQYF
j_call: TRBJ2-3
v_call: TRBV6-5

cdr3_aa: CASSPWDSNEQFF
j_call: TRBJ2-1
v_call: TRBV5-4

cdr3_aa: CASSFQGGATYEQYF
j_call: TRBJ2-7
v_call: TRBV7-9

cdr3_aa: CAMATGQAGNTIYF
j_call: TRBJ1-3
v_call: TRBV10-3

cdr3_aa: CASSQVLNTEAFF
j_call: TRBJ1-1
v_call: TRBV4-3

cdr3_aa: CASSFPGTDTQYF
j_call: TRBJ2-3
v_call: TRBV11-2

cdr3_aa: CASKARGRAQPQHF
j_call: TRBJ1-5
v_call: TRBV28

cdr3_aa: CASWTGNTEAFF
j_call: TRBJ1-1
v_call: TRBV6-6

cdr3_aa: CAWRETGLSSVEKLFF
j_call: TRBJ1-4
v_call: TRBV30

cdr3_aa: CASSLAGGANSPLHF
j_call: TRBJ1-6
v_call: TRBV7-8

cdr3_aa: CASSQDHPWTGLAGELFF
j_call: TRBJ2-2
v_call: TRBV14

cdr3_aa: CATSRDSYGTGNEKLFF
j_call: TRBJ1-4
v_call: TRBV15

cdr3_aa: CASTGQGANTGELFF
j_call: TRBJ2-2
v_call: TRBV2

cdr3_aa: CASSGAGRPADEQYF
j_call: TRBJ2-7
v_call: TRBV7-3

cdr3_aa: CASSSTSGGDNEQFF
j_call: TRBJ2-1
v_call: TRBV5-1

cdr3_aa: CASSDRTGFNNYGYTF
j_call: TRBJ1-2
v_call: TRBV4-2

cdr3_aa: CAIGGLGQPQHF
j_call: TRBJ1-5
v_call: TRBV10-3

cdr3_aa: CASSPRTSGPYEQYF
j_call: .
v_call: TRBV11-2

cdr3_aa: CASSVEAGGVSGYTF
j_call: TRBJ1-2
v_call: TRBV9

cdr3_aa: CATSRDLSNTEAFF
j_call: TRBJ1-1
v_call: TRBV15